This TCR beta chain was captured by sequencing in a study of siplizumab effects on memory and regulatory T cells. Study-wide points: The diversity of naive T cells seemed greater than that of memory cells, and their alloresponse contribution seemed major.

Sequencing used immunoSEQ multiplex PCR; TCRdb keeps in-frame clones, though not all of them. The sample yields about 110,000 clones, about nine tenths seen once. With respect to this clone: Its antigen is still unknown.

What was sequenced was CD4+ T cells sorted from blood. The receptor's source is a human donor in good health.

The CDR3, as DNA: TGTGCCAGCACCCCCACAGGGGCTGGGGCCAACGTCCTGACTTTC. This encodes CASTPTGAGANVLTF. This chain uses TRBV27 with TRBJ2-6, with TRBD1 matching over 7 bases. The CDR3 length is 15 residues. With 7 bases clipped from V and 2 bases from J, the junction kept 5 bases outside the gene matches. The V gene's germline CDR1 is MNHEY and CDR2 SMNVEV (reference sequence). The entire variable domain, with the rest obtained from reference TRBV27 and TRBJ2-6, is as follows: EAQVTQNPRYLITVTGKKLTVTCSQNMNHEYMSWYRQDPGLGLRQIYYSMNVEVTDKGDVPEGYKVSRKEKRNFPLILESPSPNQTSLYFCASTPTGAGANVLTFGAGSRLTVL.